Each of the 15 T cell receptor beta chains below was sequenced from the same sample in a study of T cells expressing NK-cell markers (TCRdb year 2020). Libraries came from 5' RACE. Data came from an Illumina HiSeq 2000. Each CDR3 protein sequence appears as one entry after TCRdb reprocessed the reads, and no DNA is included. The table for this sample lists some 460,000 distinct CDR3 sequences. The leading ten clones occupy more than 1.4% of the sample. Sequenced sample: blood T cells: a sorted CD56 or NKG2C T cell subset, CD4+ or CD8+ T cells, or bulk PBMC T cells (not recorded which). These TCRs come from a woman aged 50 to 65 in good health. Donor details come from another sample of the same person, matched by shared clones.

The rearrangement joins TRBV2 to TRBJ2-1; TCRdb picks TRBD2, but there is no DNA to check that call. Germline CDR1 and CDR2: SNHLY and FYNNEI. This CDR3 has 15 residues. The chain's CDR3 is CASDPLAEGRNEQFF.

The chain links TRBV20-1 to TRBJ2-3; TCRdb indicates TRBD1, and absent DNA this call remains unverified. Germline lookup yields CDR1 DFQATT and CDR2 SNEGSKA (reference sequence). This CDR3 contains 13 residues. The CDR3 here is CSARDPLVDTQYF.

The chain recombines TRBV24-1 with TRBJ2-5; the D gene TCRdb calls, TRBD2, cannot be checked with no DNA. This CDR3 comprises 18 residues. Germline-derived CDR1 and CDR2 are KGHDR and SFDVKD. CDR3 protein: CATSDPGTSGIALETQYF.

This rearrangement joins TRBV4-2 to TRBJ1-4; TCRdb indicates TRBD1, and absent DNA this call remains unverified. The V gene's germline CDR1 is LGHNA and CDR2 YNFKEQ. This CDR3 has 15 residues. CDR3 loop: CASSPTGGNNEKLFF.

This CDR3 is CASSQILAVARNEQFF. The chain has TRBV3-1 and TRBJ2-1; the D call of TRBD2 rests on TCRdb alone, since no DNA is present to check it. Germline assignment: CDR1 LGHDT and CDR2 YNNKEL (reference sequence). This CDR3 contains 16 residues.

This chain uses TRBV28 with TRBJ1-3; TCRdb indicates TRBD1, and absent DNA this call remains unverified. Germline assignment: CDR1 MDHEN and CDR2 SYDVKM. There are 15 residues in the CDR3. CDR3 sequence reads: CASSSGTAVGNTIYF.

J is TRBJ2-3 and V is TRBV7-9; the D call from TCRdb, TRBD2, cannot be confirmed without DNA. The CDR3 loop spans 15 amino acids. Germline V gives CDR1 SEHNR, CDR2 FQNEAQ (reference sequence). CDR3: CASKSGLAGWNTQYF. The full variable domain, completed using reference TRBV7-9 and TRBJ2-3, is DTGVSQNPRHKITKRGQNVTFRCDPISEHNRLYWYRQTLGQGPEFLTYFQNEAQLEKSRLLSDRFSAERPKGSFSTLEIQRTEQGDSAMYLCASKSGLAGWNTQYFGPGTRLTVL.

The V and J genes are TRBV20-1 and TRBJ2-1; TCRdb calls TRBD2, which cannot be checked without DNA. Looked up from germline, CDR1 is DFQATT and CDR2 is SNEGSKA (reference sequence). The CDR3 covers 15 residues. The CDR3 sequence: CSARGGAGGYNEQFF.

The chain combines TRBV20-1 with TRBJ2-7; TCRdb's assignment of TRBD1 cannot be checked, as there is no DNA. This CDR3 is built from 14 residues. Germline assignment: CDR1 DFQATT and CDR2 SNEGSKA (reference sequence). CDR3: CSARDATGDYEQYF.

The chain is built from TRBV5-1 and TRBJ1-2. Germline assignment: CDR1 SGHRS and CDR2 YFSETQ. The CDR3 consists of 14 residues. CDR3 loop: CASSLDGAGFGYTF.

This chain connects TRBV27 to TRBJ2-3; without DNA, the TCRdb call of TRBD1 cannot be checked. Germline CDR1 and CDR2: MNHEY and SMNVEV (reference sequence). The CDR3 has 16 amino acids. The CDR3 here is CASRSRTGAYTDTQYF.

The J gene is TRBJ2-1, the V gene TRBV9. Germline V gives CDR1 SGDLS, CDR2 YYNGEE. The CDR3 consists of 15 residues. The CDR3 loop reads CASSASNYYGNEQFF.

This chain links TRBV6-1 with TRBJ2-7; the D call from TCRdb, TRBD2, cannot be confirmed without DNA. The CDR3 runs 12 residues. CDR1 is MNHNS and CDR2 is SASEGT in the germline V gene. CDR3 region: CASSERWGVQYF.

The chain links TRBV5-1 to TRBJ1-1; TCRdb returns TRBD1, unconfirmable since there is no DNA. In germline, CDR1 is SGHRS, CDR2 YFSETQ. The CDR3 runs 16 residues. The CDR3 sequence: CASSLEGLGTPTEAFF.

The V call is TRBV4-1, the J call TRBJ2-5; TCRdb's D gene call, TRBD1, goes unchecked for lack of DNA. The CDR3 runs to 13 residues. The V gene's germline CDR1 is MGHRA and CDR2 YSYEKL. The CDR3 loop reads CASSYRVSETQYF.